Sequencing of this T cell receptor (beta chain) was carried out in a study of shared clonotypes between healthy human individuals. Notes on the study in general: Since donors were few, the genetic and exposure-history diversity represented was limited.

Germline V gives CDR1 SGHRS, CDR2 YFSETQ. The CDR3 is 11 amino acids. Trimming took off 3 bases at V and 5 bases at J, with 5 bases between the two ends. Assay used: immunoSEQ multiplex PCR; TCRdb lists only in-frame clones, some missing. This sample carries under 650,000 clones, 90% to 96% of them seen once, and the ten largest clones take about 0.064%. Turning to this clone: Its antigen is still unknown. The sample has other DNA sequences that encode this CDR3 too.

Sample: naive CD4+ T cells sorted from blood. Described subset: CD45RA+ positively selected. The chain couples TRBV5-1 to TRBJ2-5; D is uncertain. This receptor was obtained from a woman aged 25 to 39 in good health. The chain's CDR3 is CASSSRETQYF. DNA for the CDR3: TGCGCCAGCAGCTCGAGGGAGACCCAGTACTTC.